The 4 T cell receptor beta chains below come from one sample, sequenced in a study of CD8+ T cells in alopecia areata. Isolated RNA was reverse transcribed into cDNA used as the sequencing template. Here immunoSEQ multiplex PCR was the method, and the copy in TCRdb shows in-frame clones only, minus some. The table lists more than 85,000 clones, around 44% of them singletons. Source material: CD4+ T cells sorted from blood. These receptors originate from a human donor with alopecia areata.

V and J are TRBV29-1 and TRBJ2-3; 8 bases are a match to TRBD2. CDR3 length: 14 amino acids. The V gene end was trimmed by 6 bases and the J gene end by 4 bases; junction bases not matched to a gene: 9. Germline CDR1 reads SQVTM; CDR2 reads ANQGSEA. The CDR3: CSVTGTRVADTQYF. CDR3 bases: TGCAGCGTCACCGGGACTAGGGTTGCAGATACGCAGTATTTT.

This chain links TRBV30 with TRBJ2-7; D is uncertain. This CDR3 comprises 12 residues. CDR1 is GTSNPN and CDR2 is SVGIG in the germline V gene (reference sequence). With 4 bases removed from V and 5 bases from J, the gap between germline ends came to 12 bases. The CDR3 DNA reads TGTGCCTGGACGCCGCAGCGCAACGAGCAGTACTTC. This sequence encodes CAWTPQRNEQYF.

The sample holds a few counts of this clone. This sequence joins TRBV29-1 and TRBJ2-7, with 10 positions matching TRBD2. This CDR3 spans 14 amino acids. With V trimmed by 7 bases and J by 2 bases, 8 bases remained unmatched. CDR1 and CDR2 from the germline V gene are SQVTM and ANQGSEA. The CDR3 DNA reads TGCAGCGCTCGAACAACTAGCGGGACCTACGAGCAGTACTTC. Residues: CSARTTSGTYEQYF.

The J gene is TRBJ2-1, the V gene TRBV4-2; 7 bases map to TRBD2. Germline assignment: CDR1 LGHNA and CDR2 YNFKEQ. V shed 4 bases and J 8 bases; nucleotides not matched to a gene: 17. This CDR3 is built from 17 residues. This CDR3 reads CASSPLVREPGLDEQFF. CDR3 bases: TGTGCCAGCAGCCCCCTCGTGCGGGAGCCGGGGTTGGATGAGCAGTTCTTC.